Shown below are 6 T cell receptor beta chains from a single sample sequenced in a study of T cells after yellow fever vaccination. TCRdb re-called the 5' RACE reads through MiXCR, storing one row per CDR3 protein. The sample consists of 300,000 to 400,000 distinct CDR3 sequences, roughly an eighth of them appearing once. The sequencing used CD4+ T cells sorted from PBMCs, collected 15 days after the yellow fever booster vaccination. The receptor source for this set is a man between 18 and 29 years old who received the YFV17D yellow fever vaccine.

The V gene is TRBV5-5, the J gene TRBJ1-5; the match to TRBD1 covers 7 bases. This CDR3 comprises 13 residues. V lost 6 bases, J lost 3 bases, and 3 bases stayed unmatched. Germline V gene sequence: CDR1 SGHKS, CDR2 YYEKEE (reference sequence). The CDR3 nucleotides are TGTGCCAGCAATACAGGGGTCAATCAGCCCCAGCATTTT. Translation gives CASNTGVNQPQHF.

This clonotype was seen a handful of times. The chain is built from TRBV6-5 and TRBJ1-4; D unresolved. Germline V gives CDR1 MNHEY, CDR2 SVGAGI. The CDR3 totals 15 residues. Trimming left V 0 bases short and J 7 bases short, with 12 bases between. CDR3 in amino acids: CASSYSTAFGEKLFF. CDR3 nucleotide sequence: TGTGCCAGCAGTTACTCGACCGCCTTCGGTGAAAAACTGTTTTTT.

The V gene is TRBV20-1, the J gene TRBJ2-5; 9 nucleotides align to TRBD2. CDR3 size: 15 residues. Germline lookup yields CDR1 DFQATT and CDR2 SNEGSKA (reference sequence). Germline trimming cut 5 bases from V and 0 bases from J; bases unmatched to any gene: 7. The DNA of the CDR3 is TGCAGTGCTGTCCGGGCTAGCGGGGACCAAGAGACCCAGTACTTC. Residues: CSAVRASGDQETQYF.

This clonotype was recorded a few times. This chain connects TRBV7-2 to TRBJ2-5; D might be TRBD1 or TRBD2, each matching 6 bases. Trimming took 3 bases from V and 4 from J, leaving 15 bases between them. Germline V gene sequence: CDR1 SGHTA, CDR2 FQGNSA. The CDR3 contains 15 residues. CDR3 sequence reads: CASSLVKGGLETQYF. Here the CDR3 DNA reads TGTGCCAGCAGCTTGGTAAAGGGGGGCTTAGAGACCCAGTACTTC. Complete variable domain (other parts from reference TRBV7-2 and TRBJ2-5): GAGVSQSPSNKVTEKGKDVELRCDPISGHTALYWYRQSLGQGLEFLIYFQGNSAPDKSGLPSDRFSAERTGGSVSTLTIQRTQQEDSAVYLCASSLVKGGLETQYFGPGTRLLVL.

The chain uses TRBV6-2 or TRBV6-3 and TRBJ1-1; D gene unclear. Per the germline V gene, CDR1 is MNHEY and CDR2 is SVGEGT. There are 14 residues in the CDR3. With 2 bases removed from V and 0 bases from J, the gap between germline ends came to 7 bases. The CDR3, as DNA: TGTGCCAGCAGTTACACAGCGTTGAACACTGAAGCTTTCTTT. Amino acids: CASSYTALNTEAFF.

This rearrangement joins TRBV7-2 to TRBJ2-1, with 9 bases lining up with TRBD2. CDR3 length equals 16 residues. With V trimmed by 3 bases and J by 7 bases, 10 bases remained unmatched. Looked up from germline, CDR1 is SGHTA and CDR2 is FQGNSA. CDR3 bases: TGTGCCAGCAGCTTGGCTCCTAGCGGGGTGATTAATGAGCAGTTCTTC. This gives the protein CASSLAPSGVINEQFF.